The 2 T cell receptor beta chains below all came from one sample that was sequenced in a study of T cells after yellow fever vaccination. TCRdb used MiXCR to reprocess the 5' RACE reads, holding one entry per CDR3 protein. Of roughly 65,000 distinct CDR3 sequences listed, around 6.2% are singletons. The sample here was CD4+ T cells sorted from PBMCs, taken approximately 15 days after the first yellow fever vaccination. These TCRs come from a young man who received the YFV17D yellow fever vaccine.

This clonotype was recorded many times. The chain recombines TRBV5-1 with TRBJ1-1; 8 bases are shared with TRBD1. From germline, CDR1 is SGHRS and CDR2 YFSETQ. The CDR3 is made up of 13 amino acids. V shed 2 bases, J shed 6 bases, and the junction held 3 bases outside the gene matches. The DNA for the CDR3 is TGCGCCAGCAGCTTTTCACAGGGGGCTGAAGCTTTCTTT. Translating gives CASSFSQGAEAFF.

This clonotype was counted at least ten times. The V call is TRBV5-1, the J call TRBJ2-5, with D possibly TRBD2 on 6 matching bases. CDR1 is SGHRS, CDR2 YFSETQ, per germline. V was cut by 2 bases and J by 5 bases, with 10 bases left in between. CDR3 length equals 13 residues. The CDR3 bases are TGCGCCAGCAGCTTCGCGGGGCTTGAGACCCAGTACTTC. Translating it yields CASSFAGLETQYF. The variable domain in full, with the rest retrieved from reference TRBV5-1 and TRBJ2-5, is KAGVTQTPRYLIKTRGQQVTLSCSPISGHRSVSWYQQTPGQGLQFLFEYFSETQRNKGNFPGRFSGRQFSNSRSEMNVSTLELGDSALYLCASSFAGLETQYFGPGTRLLVL.